Detailed here is one T cell receptor (beta chain). The antigen remains unidentified. A second 7 to 11 cycle PCR used barcoded and J-beta primers. MiXCR was run by TCRdb on the 5' RACE reads, yielding one entry per CDR3 protein. This sample yields 1.5 million to 2 million distinct CDR3 sequences, of which roughly a third are seen a single time; around 10% belongs to the top ten. The sample comes from a study of blood T cells in healthy people across ages. General study results and limits: Percentage of naive T cells showed a strong correlation with TCR beta diversity. It was held that diversity estimates obtained from one million T cells represented underestimates.

The germline gives CDR1 ENHRY, CDR2 SYGVKD. The CDR3 spans 16 residues. Deletions cut 5 bases from V and 0 bases from J, with 16 bases between. No fewer than 6.5 million PBMCs went into each sample. The clonotype was recovered from a young woman in good health. V gene TRBV10-3 combines with J gene TRBJ1-2; tentative D call: TRBD1 (5 bases). The sequenced sample was blood. CDR3: CAISPDGGGANYGYTF. DNA for the CDR3: TGTGCCATCAGTCCGGACGGGGGGGGAGCTAACTATGGCTACACCTTC.